The rows below give T cell receptor beta chains drawn from one sample of a study of CD8+ T cells in alopecia areata. TCRdb's table, derived via immunoSEQ multiplex PCR, lists solely in-frame clones and lacks some. The sample shows tens of thousands of clones, roughly 61% of them seen only once. The source material was CD8+ T cells sorted from blood, sampled at week 0. The receptors stem from a human donor with alopecia areata. The CDR3 runs from the conserved cysteine through the conserved F or W. Fields, in order: D gene, clone size, V gene, J gene, CDR3 protein, CDR3 DNA. D genes are given only for firm matches. Part of the rows lack a size; the others show once, few, many or a class for expanded clones.

>.|.|TRBV27|TRBJ2-3
CASVLADTQYF
TGTGCCAGCGTCCTCGCAGATACGCAGTATTTT
>.|.|TRBV28|TRBJ2-7
CASSAGSYEQYF
TGTGCCAGCAGTGCCGGATCCTACGAGCAGTACTTC
>TRBD2|.|TRBV4-1|TRBJ2-3
CASSQGGGAADTQYF
TGCGCCAGCAGCCAAGGCGGGGGGGCGGCAGATACGCAGTATTTT
>.|once|TRBV10-3|TRBJ2-7
CAISEGSYEQYF
TGTGCCATCAGTGAGGGTTCCTACGAGCAGTACTTC
>TRBD1|medium-sized|TRBV28|TRBJ1-1
CASTTGTGLVEAFF
TGTGCCAGCACCACCGGGACAGGGTTGGTTGAAGCTTTCTTT
>TRBD1|few|TRBV5-1|TRBJ1-1
CASSFFPIGQGEAFF
TGCGCCAGCAGCTTTTTTCCTATTGGACAGGGCGAAGCTTTCTTT
>.|.|TRBV18|TRBJ2-7
CASSPRDRSPAGEQYF
TGTGCCAGCTCACCTAGAGACAGGTCCCCGGCCGGCGAGCAGTACTTC
>TRBD1|.|TRBV15|TRBJ2-3
CATRDGTGERADTQYF
TGTGCCACCAGAGACGGGACAGGGGAGAGGGCAGATACGCAGTATTTT
>.|many|TRBV19|TRBJ1-1
CASSNPPWNTEAFF
TGTGCCAGTAGTAACCCCCCCTGGAACACTGAAGCTTTCTTT
>.|.|TRBV5-1|TRBJ1-2
CASSSIDGGPNYGYTF
TGCGCCAGCAGTTCTATCGACGGAGGACCTAACTATGGCTACACCTTC
>TRBD2|.|TRBV4-3|TRBJ2-3
CASSQDSGRSTDTQYF
TGCGCCAGCAGCCAGGATAGCGGGAGATCAACAGATACGCAGTATTTT
>.|.|TRBV29-1|TRBJ1-5
CSVDRDVNSNQPQHF
TGCAGCGTTGACCGGGACGTAAATAGCAATCAGCCCCAGCATTTT
>TRBD1|.|TRBV7-9|TRBJ2-1
CASSFDRVNEQFF
TGTGCCAGCAGCTTTGACAGGGTTAATGAGCAGTTCTTC
>.|many|TRBV19|TRBJ2-7
CASSIANGNYEQYF
TGTGCCAGTAGTATAGCCAACGGGAACTACGAGCAGTACTTC
>TRBD1|.|TRBV7-9|TRBJ1-6
CASSDRQGPSPLHF
TGTGCCAGCAGCGATCGACAGGGTCCTTCACCCCTCCACTTT
>.|.|TRBV6-5|TRBJ2-7
CASSYFGKGEQYF
TGTGCCAGCAGTTATTTTGGGAAGGGCGAGCAGTACTTC
>TRBD1|.|TRBV29-1|TRBJ1-2
CSVEGTVNYGYTF
TGCAGCGTTGAGGGGACAGTTAACTATGGCTACACCTTC
>.|.|TRBV29-1|TRBJ1-1
CSASGTFNTEAFF
TGCAGCGCGAGTGGGACGTTCAACACTGAAGCTTTCTTT
>.|few|TRBV29-1|TRBJ2-7
CSVASASYEQYF
TGCAGCGTTGCATCGGCCTCGTACGAGCAGTACTTC
>.|.|TRBV30|TRBJ1-1
CAWRKPGLEAFF
TGTGCCTGGAGGAAACCGGGACTGGAAGCTTTCTTT
>TRBD1|.|TRBV5-6|TRBJ1-5
CASSLARDRDQPQHF
TGTGCCAGCAGCTTGGCGCGGGACAGGGATCAGCCCCAGCATTTT
>.|.|TRBV29-1|TRBJ1-2
CSVDGDYYGYTF
TGCAGCGTTGATGGGGACTACTATGGCTACACCTTC
>.|.|TRBV9|TRBJ2-7
CASSAPDSTHEQYF
TGTGCCAGCAGCGCCCCCGACTCGACACACGAGCAGTACTTC
>.|few|TRBV6-5|TRBJ2-3
CASSYSSSGTDTQYF
TGTGCCAGCAGTTACTCGAGTTCGGGCACAGATACGCAGTATTTT
>TRBD1|few|TRBV19|TRBJ1-5
CASRQGTGGVIGNQPQHF
TGTGCCAGTAGGCAGGGGACAGGGGGCGTTATTGGGAATCAGCCCCAGCATTTT
>.|.|TRBV5-1|TRBJ2-7
CASSLADTPYEQYF
TGCGCCAGCAGCTTGGCCGACACCCCCTACGAGCAGTACTTC
>.|.|TRBV28|TRBJ1-2
CASSLTTGPNYGYTF
TGTGCCAGCAGTTTGACCACAGGCCCCAACTATGGCTACACCTTC
>TRBD2|.|TRBV7-9|TRBJ2-5
CAMDIAGVETQYF
TGTGCCATGGACATAGCGGGAGTAGAGACCCAGTACTTC
>.|.|TRBV5-6|TRBJ1-1
CASSPRRVNTEAFF
TGTGCCAGCAGCCCTCGTAGGGTGAACACTGAAGCTTTCTTT
>TRBD2|.|TRBV2|TRBJ2-7
CASQAASGIYEQYF
TGTGCCAGTCAAGCAGCTAGCGGGATTTACGAGCAGTACTTC
>TRBD2|.|TRBV28|TRBJ2-3
CASTSGASGRGVADTQYF
TGTGCCAGCACCAGTGGGGCTAGCGGGAGGGGAGTCGCAGATACGCAGTATTTT
>.|once|TRBV5-6|TRBJ1-3
CASSLDGRGTDTIYF
TGTGCCAGCAGCTTGGATGGTAGGGGGACGGACACCATATATTTT
>.|.|TRBV7-3|TRBJ1-6
CASSLTGRQPLHF
TGTGCCAGCAGCTTAACCGGACGGCAACCCCTCCACTTT
>.|.|TRBV2|TRBJ1-1
CASSEHGSGVNTEAFF
TGTGCCAGCAGTGAACACGGGAGCGGCGTGAACACTGAAGCTTTCTTT
>.|few|TRBV5-1|TRBJ2-7
CASSLVKRGRSSYEQYF
TGCGCCAGCAGCTTGGTAAAAAGGGGGAGATCCTCCTACGAGCAGTACTTC
>TRBD2|.|TRBV9|TRBJ2-3
CASSGGTSGTDTQYF
TGTGCCAGCAGCGGAGGGACTAGCGGCACAGATACGCAGTATTTT
>.|once|TRBV2|TRBJ2-2
CASSFRGDTGELFF
TGTGCCAGCAGTTTTAGGGGAGACACCGGGGAGCTGTTTTTT
>.|.|TRBV29-1|TRBJ1-2
CSDDRFLYTF
TGCAGCGATGACAGGTTTCTCTACACCTTC
>.|.|TRBV7-8|TRBJ2-2
CASSLHDLPSRTGELFF
TGTGCCAGCAGCTTACATGACTTGCCAAGCAGGACCGGGGAGCTGTTTTTT
>.|.|TRBV4-3|TRBJ1-1
CASSQARASLNTEAFF
TGCGCCAGCAGCCAAGCTAGGGCCAGTCTGAACACTGAAGCTTTCTTT
>TRBD1|.|TRBV4-1|TRBJ2-1
CASRPGTDYNEQFF
TGCGCCAGCAGACCCGGGACAGACTACAATGAGCAGTTCTTC
>TRBD2|.|TRBV5-4|TRBJ2-1
CASSTIAAGEYNEQFF
TGTGCCAGCAGCACGATTGCAGCGGGGGAATACAATGAGCAGTTCTTC
>.|few|TRBV29-1|TRBJ2-1
CSVDPGGPYNEQFF
TGCAGCGTTGATCCGGGGGGCCCCTACAATGAGCAGTTCTTC
>TRBD1|few|TRBV29-1|TRBJ2-1
CSVELSRTGDYNEQFF
TGCAGCGTTGAATTGTCGAGGACAGGGGACTACAATGAGCAGTTCTTC